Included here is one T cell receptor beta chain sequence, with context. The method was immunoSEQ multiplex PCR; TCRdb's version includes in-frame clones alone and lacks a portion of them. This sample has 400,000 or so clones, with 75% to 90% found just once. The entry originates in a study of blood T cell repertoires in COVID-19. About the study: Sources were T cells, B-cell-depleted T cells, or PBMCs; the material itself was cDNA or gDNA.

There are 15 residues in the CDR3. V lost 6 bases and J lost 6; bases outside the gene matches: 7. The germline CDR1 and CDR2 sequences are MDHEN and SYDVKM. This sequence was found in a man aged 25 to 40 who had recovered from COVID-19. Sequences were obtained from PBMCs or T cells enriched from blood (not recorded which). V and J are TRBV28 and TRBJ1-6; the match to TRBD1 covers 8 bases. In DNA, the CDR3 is TGTGCCAGCAGCTCGCTGGACAGGGTTAATTCACCCCTCCACTTT. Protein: CASSSLDRVNSPLHF.